These 7 T cell receptor beta chains were sequenced from one sample in a study of a mutant IDH1 vaccine in newly diagnosed glioma. Clones were read by immunoSEQ multiplex PCR, and TCRdb kept only the in-frame ones, dropping some. The table includes 50,000 to 60,000 clones, more than 85% detected once. Antigens of these TCRs are unknown. The sample's time point: week 11, during vaccination. Every vaccination contained 300 ug of the mutant IDH1 20-mer peptide and was paired with topical imiquimod. The specimen comprised PBMCs, sampled from a glioma patient whose treatment included an IDH1 peptide vaccine. These receptors were obtained from a man between 45 and 60 years old with glioma.

This clone was counted once. As DNA, the CDR3 is TGTGCCAGCAGCTTAGGGCAGCGGGGGGCATGGTTCTTC. This codes for CASSLGQRGAWFF. The chain recombines TRBV11-2 with TRBJ2-1; 9 bases line up with TRBD2. Germline V CDR1 and CDR2: SGHAT, FQNNGV. Germline trimming cut 1 base from V and 15 bases from J; bases unmatched to any gene: 7. The CDR3 sequence is 13 residues long. The variable domain in full, completed from reference TRBV11-2 and TRBJ2-1, reads EAGVAQSPRYKIIEKRQSVAFWCNPISGHATLYWYQQILGQGPKLLIQFQNNGVVDDSQLPKDRFSAERLKGVDSTLKIQPAKLEDSAVYLCASSLGQRGAWFFGPGTRLTVL.

V gene TRBV19 combines with J gene TRBJ1-6, with 12 bases fitting TRBD1. Germline CDR1 is LNHDA and CDR2 is SQIVND (reference sequence). With 5 bases clipped from V and 10 bases from J, the junction kept 12 bases outside the gene matches. The length of the CDR3 is 17 residues. CDR3 in DNA: TGTGCCAGTAGTGCCCAGGGACCGGGACAGGGGGCCTCACCCCTCCACTTT. As protein: CASSAQGPGQGASPLHF.

This chain connects TRBV29-1 to TRBJ2-7; 11 bases fit TRBD2. Germline V gene data show CDR1 as SQVTM and CDR2 as ANQGSEA. This CDR3 has 15 amino acids. The V gene end was trimmed by 1 base and the J gene end by 5 bases; junction bases not matched to a gene: 7. The CDR3 sequence is CSVEGLAGGPDEQYF. CDR3 in DNA: TGCAGCGTTGAAGGTCTAGCGGGAGGCCCCGACGAGCAGTACTTC.

The rearrangement joins TRBV9 to TRBJ2-2; the D gene is possibly TRBD2 (6 bases). Trimming pared 3 bases from V and 6 bases from J, leaving 12 bases between. CDR1 and CDR2 from the germline V gene are SGDLS and YYNGEE. The CDR3 spans 14 residues. CDR3 sequence: CASSAPWGAGELFF. DNA of the CDR3: TGTGCCAGCAGCGCCCCCTGGGGGGCCGGGGAGCTGTTTTTT.

The CDR3 here is CASSFWGEQANTEAFF. The CDR3 nucleotides read TGTGCCAGCAGCTTTTGGGGGGAACAGGCGAACACTGAAGCTTTCTTT. The genes are TRBV5-4 and TRBJ1-1; D is possibly TRBD1 (5 bases). There are 16 residues in the CDR3. Trimming pared 2 bases from V and 1 base from J, leaving 15 bases between. Germline V gene lookup returns CDR1 SGHNT and CDR2 YYREEE (reference sequence).

The J gene is TRBJ2-6, the V gene TRBV7-6; 10 bases line up with TRBD1. V lost 5 bases, J lost 0 bases, and 10 bases stayed unmatched. Germline loops: CDR1 SGHVS, CDR2 FNYEAQ. The length of the CDR3 is 19 residues. The CDR3 sequence is CASSRHSGTGASGANVLTF. DNA of the CDR3: TGTGCCAGCAGCCGTCATTCCGGGACAGGGGCCTCTGGGGCCAACGTCCTGACTTTC.

The chain's CDR3 is CASSENGNYGYTF. Here the CDR3 DNA reads TGCGCCAGCAGTGAGAACGGCAACTATGGCTACACCTTC. This chain links TRBV10-2 with TRBJ1-2; D gene ambiguous. The CDR3 totals 13 residues. Between the trimmed V and J ends, which lost 2 bases and 2 bases, there was a span of 6 bases. The germline V gene encodes CDR1 WSHSY and CDR2 SAAADI.